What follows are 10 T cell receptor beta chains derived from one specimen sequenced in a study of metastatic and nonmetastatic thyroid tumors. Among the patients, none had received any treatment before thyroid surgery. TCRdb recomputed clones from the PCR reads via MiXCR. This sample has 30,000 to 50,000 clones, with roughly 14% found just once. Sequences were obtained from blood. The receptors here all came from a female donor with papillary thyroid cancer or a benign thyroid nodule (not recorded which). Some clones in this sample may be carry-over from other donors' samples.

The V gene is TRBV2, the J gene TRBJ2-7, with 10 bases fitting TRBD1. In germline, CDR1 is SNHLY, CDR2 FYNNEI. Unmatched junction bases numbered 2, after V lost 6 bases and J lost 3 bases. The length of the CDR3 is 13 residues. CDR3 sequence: CASSGQGGYEQYF. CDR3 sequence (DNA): TGTGCCAGCAGCGGACAGGGGGGCTACGAGCAGTACTTC.

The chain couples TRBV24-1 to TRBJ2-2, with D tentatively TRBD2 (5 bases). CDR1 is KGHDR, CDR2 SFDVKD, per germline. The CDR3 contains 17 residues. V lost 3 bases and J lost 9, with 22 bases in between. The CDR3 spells CATSDPGRSGKARELFF. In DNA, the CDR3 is TGTGCCACCAGTGATCCCGGCCGTTCGGGGAAGGCCCGGGAGCTGTTTTTT.

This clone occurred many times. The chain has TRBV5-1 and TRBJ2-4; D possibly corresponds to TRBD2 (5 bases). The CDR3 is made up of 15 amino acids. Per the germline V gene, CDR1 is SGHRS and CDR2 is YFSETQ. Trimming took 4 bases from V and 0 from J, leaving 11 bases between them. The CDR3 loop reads CASSRQEAAKNIQYF. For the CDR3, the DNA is TGCGCCAGCAGCCGCCAGGAGGCAGCCAAAAACATTCAGTACTTC.

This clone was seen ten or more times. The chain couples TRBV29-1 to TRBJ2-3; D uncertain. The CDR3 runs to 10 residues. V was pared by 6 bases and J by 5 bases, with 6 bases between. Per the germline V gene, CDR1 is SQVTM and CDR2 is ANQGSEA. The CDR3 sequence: CSVAEDTQYF. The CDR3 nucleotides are TGCAGCGTCGCCGAAGATACGCAGTATTTT.

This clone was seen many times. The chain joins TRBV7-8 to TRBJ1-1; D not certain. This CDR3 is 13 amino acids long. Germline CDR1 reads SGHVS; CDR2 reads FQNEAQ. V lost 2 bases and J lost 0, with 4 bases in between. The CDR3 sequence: CASSLLVNTEAFF. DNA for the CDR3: TGTGCCAGCAGCTTACTTGTGAACACTGAAGCTTTCTTT.

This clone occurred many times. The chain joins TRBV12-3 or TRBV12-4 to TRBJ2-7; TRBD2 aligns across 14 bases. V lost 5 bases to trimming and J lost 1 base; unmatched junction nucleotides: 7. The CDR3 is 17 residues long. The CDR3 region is CASSPGLAGVMSYEQYF. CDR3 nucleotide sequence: TGTGCCAGCAGTCCGGGACTAGCGGGAGTGATGTCCTACGAGCAGTACTTC.

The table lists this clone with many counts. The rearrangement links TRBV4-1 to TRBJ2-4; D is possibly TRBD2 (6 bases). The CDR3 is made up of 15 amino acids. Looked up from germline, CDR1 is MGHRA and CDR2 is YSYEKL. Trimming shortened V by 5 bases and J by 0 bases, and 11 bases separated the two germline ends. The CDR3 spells CASSLGTAAKNIQYF. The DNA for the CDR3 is TGCGCCAGCAGCTTGGGGACTGCAGCCAAAAACATTCAGTACTTC.

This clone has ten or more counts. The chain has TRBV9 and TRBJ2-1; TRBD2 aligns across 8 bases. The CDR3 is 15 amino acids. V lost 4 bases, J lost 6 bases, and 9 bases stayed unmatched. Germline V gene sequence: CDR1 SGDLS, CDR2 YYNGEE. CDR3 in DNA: TGTGCCAGCAGCTTACGGGAGGGCTCGTCCAATGAGCAGTTCTTC. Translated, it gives CASSLREGSSNEQFF.

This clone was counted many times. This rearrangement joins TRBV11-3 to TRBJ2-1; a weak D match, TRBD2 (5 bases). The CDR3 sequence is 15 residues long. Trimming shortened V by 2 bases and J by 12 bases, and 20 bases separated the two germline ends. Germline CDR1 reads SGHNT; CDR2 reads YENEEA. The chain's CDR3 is CASSLPTPGPAGQFF. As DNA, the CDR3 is TGTGCCAGCAGCTTACCCACGCCCGGGCCGGCGGGGCAGTTCTTC.

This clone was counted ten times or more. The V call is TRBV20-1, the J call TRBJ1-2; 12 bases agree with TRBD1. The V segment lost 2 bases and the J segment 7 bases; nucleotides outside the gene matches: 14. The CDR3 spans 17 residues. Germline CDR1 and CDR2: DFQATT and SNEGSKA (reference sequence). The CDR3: CSARIRDRGLAGGGYTF. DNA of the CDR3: TGCAGTGCTAGAATTAGGGACAGGGGGCTAGCAGGTGGTGGCTACACCTTC.